This T cell receptor beta chain was retrieved from a study of blood T cell repertoires in COVID-19. Germline V gives CDR1 SGHVS, CDR2 FQNEAQ. This CDR3 has 14 amino acids. Deletions cut 1 base from V and 8 bases from J, with 12 bases between. This clone was detected only once. The table came from immunoSEQ multiplex PCR; TCRdb's copy has only in-frame clones and leaves some out. Among fewer than 50,000 clones, approximately 80% were seen once, and the ten largest hold 11% to 15%. The TCR comes from a human donor in a cohort sampled during active COVID-19. This rearrangement joins TRBV7-8 to TRBJ1-5, with D possibly matching TRBD1 (6 bases). Material: peripheral blood. The CDR3 protein is CASSLEGGLEPQHF. CDR3 nucleotide sequence: TGTGCCAGCAGCTTAGAGGGGGGGCTGGAGCCCCAGCATTTT.